This T cell receptor beta chain derives from a study of CD8 T cells in Susac syndrome. The authors reverse transcribed roughly 0.5 to 1 ug RNA with random hexamers. TCRdb called the immunoSEQ multiplex PCR reads again in MiXCR, with one record for every CDR3 protein. The repertoire has around 170,000 distinct CDR3 sequences, 90% to 95% of them found once; the top ten carry roughly 0.12%. The sequencing sample was made of CD4+ T cells from PBMCs. The TCR comes from a human donor with Susac syndrome.

This chain's CDR3 is CAISEDPVGGPGYTF. CDR3 DNA: TGTGCCATCAGTGAGGACCCTGTAGGAGGACCCGGCTACACCTTC. The chain uses TRBV10-3 and TRBJ1-2; no reliable D call. The CDR3 covers 15 residues. Germline assignment: CDR1 ENHRY and CDR2 SYGVKD. V was pared by 2 bases and J by 8 bases, with 18 bases between.